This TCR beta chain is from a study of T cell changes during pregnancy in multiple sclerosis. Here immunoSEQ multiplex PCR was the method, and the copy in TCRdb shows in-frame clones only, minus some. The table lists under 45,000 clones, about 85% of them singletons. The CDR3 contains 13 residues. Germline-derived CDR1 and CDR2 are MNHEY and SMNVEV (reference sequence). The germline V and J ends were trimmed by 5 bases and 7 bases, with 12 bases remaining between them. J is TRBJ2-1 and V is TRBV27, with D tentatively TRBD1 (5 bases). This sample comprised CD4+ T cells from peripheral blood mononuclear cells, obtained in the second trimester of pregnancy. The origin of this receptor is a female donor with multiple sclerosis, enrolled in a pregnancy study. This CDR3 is CASSAGRGNEQFF. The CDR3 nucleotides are TGTGCCAGCAGTGCAGGGCGAGGTAATGAGCAGTTCTTC.